This T cell receptor beta chain was recovered during a study of OX40 agonist ivuxolimab in advanced cancers. As for the study in general: Every 2 weeks, patients received ivuxolimab intravenously, dosed at 0.01 to 10 mg/kg.

CDR1 and CDR2 (germline): SGHVS, FQNEAQ. This CDR3 contains 11 residues. Trimming took 8 bases from V and 4 from J, leaving 6 bases between them. Sequenced by immunoSEQ multiplex PCR; TCRdb stores in-frame clones only, minus some. Of 66,000 or so clones listed, around 82% are singletons. V is TRBV7-8 and J is TRBJ2-1; D gene uncertain. The clonotype originates from an adult with an advanced solid tumor such as melanoma, head and neck, liver or kidney cancer. The sequencing here drew on CD4+ or CD8+ T cells sorted from blood, taken in a trial of the OX40 agonist ivuxolimab. CDR3 bases: TGTGCCAGCCCGCCGTACAATGAGCAGTTCTTC. Its translation is CASPPYNEQFF.